This T cell receptor (beta chain) was retrieved from a study of identical twins. This clonotype was found once. Its antigen is still unknown. A much larger clone differs from this one at a single base, so this may be a read error. No donor was unhealthy or non-Caucasian. Via MiXCR, TCRdb re-called the 5' RACE reads, giving one row per CDR3 protein. The sample has hundreds of thousands of distinct CDR3 sequences; about 12% are singletons. CDR1 and CDR2 from the germline V gene are MNHEY and SVGEGT. The CDR3 spans 19 residues. Broader study findings: Weaker excess sharing between twins was seen in beta out-of-frame sequences. Whereas memory repertoires showed no such difference, abundant cord blood beta clonotypes carried fewer insertions.

The sample was also reused in another study, on yellow fever vaccine responses in identical twins.

Sequenced input: PBMCs. This receptor was taken from a woman aged 18-29 years in good health. The gene calls are TRBV6-2 or TRBV6-3 and TRBJ2-1; TRBD2 aligns across 12 bases. Here the CDR3 reads CVSSYATLKTSGSSSEQFF. CDR3 DNA: TGTGTCAGCAGTTATGCGACACTGAAGACTAGCGGGAGTTCTAGTGAGCAGTTCTTC.